The entry below describes one TCR beta chain. This record belongs to a study of blood T cells in healthy people across ages. It was with a sample-barcoded 5' primer and a J-beta primer mix that a second PCR of roughly 6 to 12 cycles was run. A template-switch adaptor with 12 random nucleotides tagged each cDNA molecule. TCRdb processed the 5' RACE reads anew with MiXCR; each CDR3 protein has one entry. The repertoire includes about 640,000 distinct CDR3 sequences, about 54% of them detected once, and 30% to 45% sits in the top ten. The CDR3 extends over 16 amino acids. Per the germline V gene, CDR1 is SEHNR and CDR2 is FQNEAQ (reference sequence). V gave up 3 bases and J gave up 3 bases; unmatched junction bases: 4.

The V call is TRBV7-9, the J call TRBJ1-6; 8 bases are shared with TRBD1. Sequenced sample: blood. The sequence came from a man between 60 and 75 years old in good health. Here the CDR3 DNA reads TGTGCCAGCAGCTTTCAGGGGGCGATCTATAATTCACCCCTCCACTTT. This codes for CASSFQGAIYNSPLHF. The whole variable domain, filled in from reference TRBV7-9 and TRBJ1-6, reads DTGVSQNPRHKITKRGQNVTFRCDPISEHNRLYWYRQTLGQGPEFLTYFQNEAQLEKSRLLSDRFSAERPKGSFSTLEIQRTEQGDSAMYLCASSFQGAIYNSPLHFGNGTRLTVT.